This T cell receptor (beta chain) was recovered during a study of T cells in Graves' hyperthyroidism and ophthalmopathy. The CDR3 is made up of 16 amino acids. Germline assignment: CDR1 LNHDA and CDR2 SQIVND (reference sequence). The V and J ends lost 6 bases and 2 bases, in that order; junction bases with no gene match: 8. Researchers amplified the TCR beta CDR3 regions from RNA transcripts. HTBI primers were employed in a first-round RT-PCR of the TCR CDR3. MiXCR, run by TCRdb on the multiplex PCR reads, gives a single entry per CDR3 protein. Of about 360,000 distinct CDR3 sequences in the sample, roughly an eighth were seen once.

Material for sequencing was blood. The rearrangement joins TRBV19 to TRBJ2-2; TRBD2 matches 8 bases. The receptor was derived from a woman between 18 and 29 years old with Graves' hyperthyroidism. The DNA of the CDR3 is TGTGCCAGTAGCATTAGCGGGGCGGGAAACACCGGGGAGCTGTTTTTT. Its protein product is CASSISGAGNTGELFF.